These 10 T cell receptor beta chains originate from one sample sequenced in a study of T cell changes during pregnancy in multiple sclerosis. TCRdb keeps only in-frame clones here, not all; method: immunoSEQ multiplex PCR. The table records tens of thousands of clones, around 92% of them present only once. The specimen comprised CD4+ T cells from peripheral blood mononuclear cells, sampled after pregnancy. The receptors originated from a female donor with multiple sclerosis, enrolled in a pregnancy study.

The rearrangement uses TRBV6-6 and TRBJ1-1; a weak D match, TRBD1 (6 bases). The CDR3 extends over 16 amino acids. Per germline, CDR1 MNHNY and CDR2 SVGAGI (reference sequence). Trimming cost V 5 bases and J 1 base, with 17 bases left between them. The DNA of the CDR3 is TGTGCCAGCAGTCGTGCACTAGGACAGACGAACACTGAAGCTTTCTTT. This sequence encodes CASSRALGQTNTEAFF.

The CDR3: CASSTGTGGAYGYTF. The CDR3 bases are TGTGCCAGCAGCACCGGGACAGGGGGCGCTTATGGCTACACCTTC. The rearrangement links TRBV7-3 to TRBJ1-2, with 12 bases aligning to TRBD1. CDR3 length: 15 amino acids. CDR1 is SGHTA and CDR2 is FQGTGA in the germline V gene. V lost 5 bases to trimming and J lost 5 bases; unmatched junction nucleotides: 6.

This clone was seen just once. The chain joins TRBV11-2 to TRBJ1-5; D not certain. Per germline, CDR1 SGHAT and CDR2 FQNNGV. This CDR3 is built from 13 residues. Trimming removed 1 base at V and 10 bases at J, with 11 bases between. The CDR3 DNA follows: TGTGCCAGCAGCTTAGGAGGGTTGGTCCCCCAGCATTTT. Protein: CASSLGGLVPQHF. Together with reference TRBV11-2 and TRBJ1-5, the CDR3 gives the full variable domain: EAGVAQSPRYKIIEKRQSVAFWCNPISGHATLYWYQQILGQGPKLLIQFQNNGVVDDSQLPKDRFSAERLKGVDSTLKIQPAKLEDSAVYLCASSLGGLVPQHFGDGTRLSIL.

The V and J genes are TRBV7-2 and TRBJ1-5; D unclear. The CDR3 sequence is 14 residues long. The germline V and J ends were trimmed by 1 base and 0 bases, with 4 bases remaining between them. Germline-derived CDR1 and CDR2 are SGHTA and FQGNSA. This CDR3 reads CASSLGHSNQPQHF. The DNA of the CDR3 is TGTGCCAGCAGCTTAGGGCATAGCAATCAGCCCCAGCATTTT. The full variable domain, in which reference TRBV7-2 and TRBJ1-5 provide the parts outside the CDR3, is GAGVSQSPSNKVTEKGKDVELRCDPISGHTALYWYRQSLGQGLEFLIYFQGNSAPDKSGLPSDRFSAERTGGSVSTLTIQRTQQEDSAVYLCASSLGHSNQPQHFGDGTRLSIL.

This clone was counted once. The chain has TRBV5-6 and TRBJ2-2; the match to TRBD2 covers 11 bases. The CDR3 has 17 amino acids. Trimming cost V 4 bases and J 4 bases; bases outside gene matches: 9. In germline, CDR1 is SGHDT, CDR2 YYEEEE. The CDR3 reads CASSPIAGGPRTGELFF. The CDR3 nucleotides are TGTGCCAGCAGCCCTATAGCGGGGGGGCCTCGCACCGGGGAGCTGTTTTTT.

V and J are TRBV21-1 and TRBJ2-4; the D call of TRBD2 is as the table states it, not checked on the DNA. TRBV21-1 is a pseudogene segment. This CDR3 spans 14 amino acids. CDR3 nucleotides: TGTGCCAGCAGCAAAGCCCCGGAGGGAAACATTCAGTACTTC. Protein: CASSKAPEGNIQYF.

The chain uses TRBV7-2 and TRBJ2-5, with TRBD2 matching over 8 bases. Germline V gene sequence: CDR1 SGHTA, CDR2 FQGNSA. The V gene end was trimmed by 5 bases and the J gene end by 2 bases; junction bases not matched to a gene: 1. This CDR3 spans 13 amino acids. CDR3 in DNA: TGTGCCAGCAGCCGGGGGGGGCAAGAGACCCAGTACTTC. Protein product: CASSRGGQETQYF. Full variable domain (remainder filled in from reference TRBV7-2 and TRBJ2-5): GAGVSQSPSNKVTEKGKDVELRCDPISGHTALYWYRQSLGQGLEFLIYFQGNSAPDKSGLPSDRFSAERTGGSVSTLTIQRTQQEDSAVYLCASSRGGQETQYFGPGTRLLVL.

This chain uses TRBV5-5 with TRBJ2-3; no definite D call. The ends were cut back, 2 bases at V and 3 bases at J, with 16 bases in the middle. The CDR3 sequence is 16 residues long. CDR1 SGHKS and CDR2 YYEKEE come from the germline V gene (reference sequence). The CDR3 region is CASSFFEVGETDTQYF. The CDR3 bases are TGTGCCAGCAGCTTTTTCGAGGTAGGTGAGACAGATACGCAGTATTTT.

The rearrangement links TRBV11-2 to TRBJ1-2, with a tentative D call TRBD1 (6 bases). The CDR3 sequence is 14 residues long. Trimming shortened V by 3 bases and J by 3 bases, and 11 bases separated the two germline ends. The germline V gene has CDR1 SGHAT and CDR2 FQNNGV. The CDR3 here is CASSLGWTDYGYTF. As DNA, the CDR3 is TGTGCCAGCAGCTTGGGCTGGACAGACTATGGCTACACCTTC.

V is TRBV4-2 and J is TRBJ2-1, with TRBD2 matching over 13 bases. This CDR3 comprises 19 residues. Trimming at V came to 0 bases and at J to 3 bases, leaving 8 bases not matched to a gene. Germline V CDR1 and CDR2: LGHNA, YNFKEQ. For the CDR3, the DNA is TGTGCCAGCAGCCAAGAACCCGGGACTAGCGGGGCTTACTACAATGAGCAGTTCTTC. It translates to CASSQEPGTSGAYYNEQFF.